This is a list of T cell receptor beta chains from one sample in a study of blood T cell repertoires in COVID-19. Data came from immunoSEQ multiplex PCR; TCRdb stores just in-frame clones and leaves some out. This table holds a few hundred thousand clones, 70% to 90% found once. The sequencing input was peripheral blood. These receptors were obtained from a woman under 40 with COVID-19, enrolled during active disease. Both conserved end residues are part of each CDR3. Fields, in order: clone size, J gene, V gene, D gene, CDR3 DNA, CDR3 protein. D genes are given only for firm matches. Clone sizes are given selectively: once, few, many, or a class where the clone is expanded.

size: NA
J: TRBJ2-5
V: TRBV15
D: NA
DNA: TGTGCCACCAGCAACCAGGGTAAACAAGAGACCCAGTACTTC
CDR3: CATSNQGKQETQYF

size: NA
J: TRBJ2-2
V: TRBV2
D: TRBD1
DNA: TGTGCCGGCGGACAGGCAGCCACCGGGGAGCTGTTTTTT
CDR3: CAGGQAATGELFF

size: NA
J: TRBJ1-1
V: TRBV6-5
D: TRBD1
DNA: TGTGCCAGCAGTTCCGTTCACAGGGGGGTTGAAGCTTTCTTT
CDR3: CASSSVHRGVEAFF

size: NA
J: TRBJ1-1
V: TRBV7-2
D: NA
DNA: TGTGCCAGCAGCTTAGGGGTCGGGGGCACTGAAGCTTTCTTT
CDR3: CASSLGVGGTEAFF

size: NA
J: TRBJ1-6
V: TRBV30
D: NA
DNA: TGTGCCTGGAGTGAAGGGGGAGTTAATTCACCCCTCCACTTT
CDR3: CAWSEGGVNSPLHF

size: once
J: TRBJ1-2
V: TRBV11-2
D: NA
DNA: TGTGCCAGCAGCTTGGTAGGGGTGGGAATCTATGGCTACACCTTC
CDR3: CASSLVGVGIYGYTF

size: NA
J: TRBJ1-2
V: TRBV5-1
D: NA
DNA: TGCGCCAGCAGCTCCCTCAAGGGGCAGGACGACTATGGCTACACCTTC
CDR3: CASSSLKGQDDYGYTF

size: NA
J: TRBJ1-6
V: TRBV9
D: NA
DNA: TGTGCCAGCAGCGTAGATCCGGGGAGTAATTCACCCCTCCACTTT
CDR3: CASSVDPGSNSPLHF

size: NA
J: TRBJ2-7
V: TRBV9
D: TRBD2
DNA: TGTGCCAGCAGCGTAGGGATGGGACTAGCGGGAGAGGCCGAGCAGTACTTC
CDR3: CASSVGMGLAGEAEQYF

size: once
J: TRBJ2-1
V: TRBV28
D: TRBD2
DNA: TGTGCCAGCAGTTTATCGGGCACTAGCGGGAGGGCCCTGGAGCAGTTCTTC
CDR3: CASSLSGTSGRALEQFF